A selection of T cell receptor beta chains follows, all from one sample in a study of OX40 agonist ivuxolimab in advanced cancers. The assay was immunoSEQ multiplex PCR, and TCRdb's table has in-frame clones only and misses some. The sample shows about 48,000 clones, about 83% of them seen only once. The specimen comprised CD4+ or CD8+ T cells sorted from blood, sampled in a trial of the OX40 agonist ivuxolimab. The origin of the receptors is an adult with an advanced solid tumor such as melanoma, head and neck, liver or kidney cancer. The CDR3 runs from the conserved cysteine through the conserved F or W. The order of the fields is D gene, V gene, J gene, CDR3 protein. The D gene is left open where the match is weak.

TRBD1,TRBV7-2,TRBJ1-6,CASSLSGRGGSPLHF
NA,TRBV14,TRBJ2-3,CASSQNRGSDTQYF
TRBD2,TRBV5-1,TRBJ2-7,CASSFVSGGPYEQYF
TRBD1,TRBV4-3,TRBJ1-1,CASSQETGRRAEAFF
TRBD1,TRBV6-1,TRBJ2-7,CASGQKTGVEQYF
TRBD1,TRBV7-2,TRBJ1-1,CASSLFGTGVGFEAFF
TRBD2,TRBV4-2,TRBJ2-1,CASSPASGVYNEQFF
NA,TRBV5-1,TRBJ1-6,CASSLEPTGRVNSPLHF
TRBD1,TRBV6-5,TRBJ2-4,CASSLSRGAKNIQYF
NA,TRBV11-2,TRBJ2-4,CASSLARGSNPVKNIQYF
TRBD1,TRBV19,TRBJ1-5,CASSPTGTYSNQPQHF
TRBD2,TRBV7-2,TRBJ2-1,CASSLGTSGASYLYNEQFF
NA,TRBV29-1,TRBJ1-1,CSVEDQAGLRAFF
TRBD2,TRBV5-4,TRBJ2-3,CASSLTTSARGDTQYF
NA,TRBV4-3,TRBJ2-5,CASSPQTSGETQYF
NA,TRBV7-2,TRBJ2-3,CASSRTTDTQYF
NA,TRBV5-4,TRBJ1-4,CASSTGKTLGVGEKLFF
NA,TRBV21-1,TRBJ2-3,CASSIGGRRTDTQYF
NA,TRBV4-3,TRBJ1-6,CASSQAQISYNSPLHF
NA,TRBV7-8,TRBJ1-2,CASRSMETVRGYTF
NA,TRBV9,TRBJ2-1,CASSVATDQSGNEQFF
NA,TRBV5-1,TRBJ1-1,CASRVDLNTEAFF
TRBD2,TRBV9,TRBJ2-5,CASSGTPSGVETQYF
NA,TRBV7-2,TRBJ2-4,CASRILAKNIQYF
NA,TRBV6-1,TRBJ1-1,CASSKSGTMNTEAFF
TRBD2,TRBV19,TRBJ2-1,CASKIAGASYNEQFF
NA,TRBV7-9,TRBJ2-5,CASSRGETQYF
TRBD2,TRBV5-1,TRBJ2-1,CASSLEASGGTNEQFF
TRBD1,TRBV2,TRBJ2-3,CASRQGVITDTQYF
NA,TRBV7-2,TRBJ1-2,CASSLGQLDMNYGYTF
NA,TRBV7-9,TRBJ2-2,CASSWGRVNTGELFF